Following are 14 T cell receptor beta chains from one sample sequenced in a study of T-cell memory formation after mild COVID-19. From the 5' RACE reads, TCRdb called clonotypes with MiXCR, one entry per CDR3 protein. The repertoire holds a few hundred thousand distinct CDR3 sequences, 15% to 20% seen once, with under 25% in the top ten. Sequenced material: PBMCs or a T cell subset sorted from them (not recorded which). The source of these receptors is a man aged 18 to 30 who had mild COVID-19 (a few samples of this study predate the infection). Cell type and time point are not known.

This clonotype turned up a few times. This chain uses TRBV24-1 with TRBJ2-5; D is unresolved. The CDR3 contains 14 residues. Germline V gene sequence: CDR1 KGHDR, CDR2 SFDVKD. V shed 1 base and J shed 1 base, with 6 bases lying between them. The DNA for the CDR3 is TGTGCCACCAGTGATTTAAGCAGCCAAGAGACCCAGTACTTC. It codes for CATSDLSSQETQYF.

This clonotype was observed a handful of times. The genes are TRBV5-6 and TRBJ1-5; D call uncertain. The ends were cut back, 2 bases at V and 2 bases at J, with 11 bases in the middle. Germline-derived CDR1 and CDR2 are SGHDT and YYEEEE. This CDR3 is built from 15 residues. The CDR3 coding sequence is TGTGCCAGCAGCTTTCAGGCTAGGGGCAATCAGCCCCAGCATTTT. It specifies CASSFQARGNQPQHF.

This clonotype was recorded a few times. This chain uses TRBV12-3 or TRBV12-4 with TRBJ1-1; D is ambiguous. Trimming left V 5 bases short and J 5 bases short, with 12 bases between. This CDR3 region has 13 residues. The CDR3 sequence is CASSLRPTTEAFF. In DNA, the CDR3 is TGTGCCAGCAGTCTTAGACCTACGACTGAAGCTTTCTTT.

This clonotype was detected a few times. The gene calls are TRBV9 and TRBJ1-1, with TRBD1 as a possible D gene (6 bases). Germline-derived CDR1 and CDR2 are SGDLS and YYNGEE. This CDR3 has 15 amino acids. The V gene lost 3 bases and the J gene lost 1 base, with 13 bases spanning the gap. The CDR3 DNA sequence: TGTGCCAGCAGCGAATTTCAGGGGCAGAACACTGAAGCTTTCTTT. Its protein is CASSEFQGQNTEAFF.

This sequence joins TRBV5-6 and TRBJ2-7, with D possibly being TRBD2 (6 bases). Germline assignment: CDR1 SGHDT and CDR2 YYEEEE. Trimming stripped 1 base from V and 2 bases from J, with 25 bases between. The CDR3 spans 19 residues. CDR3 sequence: CASSLSSRLGGSLAYEQYV. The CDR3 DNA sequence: TGTGCCAGCAGCTTGTCGTCCCGTCTGGGGGGATCCTTAGCCTACGAGCAGTACGTC.

CDR3 amino acids: CAISDPQYSTDTQYF. CDR3 coding DNA: TGTGCCATCAGTGACCCCCAATACTCCACAGATACGCAGTATTTT. The chain recombines TRBV10-3 with TRBJ2-3; D not resolved. V gave up 3 bases and J gave up 2 bases, with 12 bases separating them. This CDR3 region has 15 residues. Germline CDR1 is ENHRY and CDR2 is SYGVKD.

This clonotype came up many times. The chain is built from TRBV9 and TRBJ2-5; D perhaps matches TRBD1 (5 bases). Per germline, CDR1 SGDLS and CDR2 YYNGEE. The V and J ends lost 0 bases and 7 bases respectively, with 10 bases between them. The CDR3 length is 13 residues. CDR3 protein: CASSVEQQGTQYF. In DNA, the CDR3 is TGTGCCAGCAGCGTAGAGCAGCAGGGGACCCAGTACTTC.

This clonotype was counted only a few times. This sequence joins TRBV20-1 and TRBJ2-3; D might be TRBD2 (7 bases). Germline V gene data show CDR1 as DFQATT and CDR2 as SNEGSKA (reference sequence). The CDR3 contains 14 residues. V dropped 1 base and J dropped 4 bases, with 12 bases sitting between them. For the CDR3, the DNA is TGCAGTGCTAGAGGGAGGGGGGGCCCAGATACGCAGTATTTT. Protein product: CSARGRGGPDTQYF.

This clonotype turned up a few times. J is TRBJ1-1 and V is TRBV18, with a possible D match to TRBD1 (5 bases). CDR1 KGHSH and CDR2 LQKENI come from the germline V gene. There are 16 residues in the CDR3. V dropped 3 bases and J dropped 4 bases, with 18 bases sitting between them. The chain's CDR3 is CASSPTWQGEVTEAFF. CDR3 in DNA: TGTGCCAGCTCACCTACCTGGCAGGGAGAGGTCACTGAAGCTTTCTTT.

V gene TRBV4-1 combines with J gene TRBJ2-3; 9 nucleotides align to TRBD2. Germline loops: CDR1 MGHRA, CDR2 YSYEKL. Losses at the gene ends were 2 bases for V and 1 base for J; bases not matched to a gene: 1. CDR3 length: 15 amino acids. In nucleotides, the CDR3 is TGCGCCAGCAGCCAACCTAGCGGGGGCACAGATACGCAGTATTTT. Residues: CASSQPSGGTDTQYF.

The CDR3 region is CASSDSASGGADTQYF. The CDR3 region has the DNA TGTGCCAGCAGTGACTCGGCTAGCGGGGGAGCAGATACGCAGTATTTT. The chain joins TRBV6-4 to TRBJ2-3; 10 bases line up with TRBD2. With 0 bases clipped from V and 4 bases from J, the junction kept 4 bases outside the gene matches. CDR1 is MRHNA and CDR2 is SNTAGT in the germline V gene. CDR3 length: 16 residues.

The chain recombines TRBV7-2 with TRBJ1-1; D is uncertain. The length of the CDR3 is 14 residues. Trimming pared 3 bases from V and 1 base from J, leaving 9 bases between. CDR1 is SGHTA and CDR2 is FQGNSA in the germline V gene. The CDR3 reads CASSFRAGNTEAFF. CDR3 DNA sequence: TGTGCCAGCAGCTTCCGAGCCGGGAACACTGAAGCTTTCTTT.

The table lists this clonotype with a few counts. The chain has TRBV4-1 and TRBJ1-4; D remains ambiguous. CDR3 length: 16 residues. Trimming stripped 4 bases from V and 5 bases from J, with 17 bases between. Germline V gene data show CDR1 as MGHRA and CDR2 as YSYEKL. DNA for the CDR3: TGCGCCAGCAGCCTGATCGGACCGGGTCCAAATGAAAAACTGTTTTTT. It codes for CASSLIGPGPNEKLFF.

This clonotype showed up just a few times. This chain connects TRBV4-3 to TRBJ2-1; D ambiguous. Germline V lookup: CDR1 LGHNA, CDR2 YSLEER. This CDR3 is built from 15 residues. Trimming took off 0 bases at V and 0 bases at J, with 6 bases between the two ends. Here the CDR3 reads CASSQEGNSYNEQFF. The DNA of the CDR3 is TGCGCCAGCAGCCAAGAGGGAAACTCCTACAATGAGCAGTTCTTC.